This is a list of T cell receptor beta chains from one sample in a study of T cell changes during pregnancy in multiple sclerosis. Sequencing was performed with immunoSEQ multiplex PCR; in TCRdb, only in-frame clones are kept and a portion is missing. The sample has tens of thousands of clones, approximately 90% seen once. The specimen was peripheral blood, collected in the first trimester of pregnancy. The source is a female donor in good health, enrolled as a control in a pregnancy study. Each CDR3 is given with its conserved first and last residue. Fields, in order: CDR3 protein, CDR3 DNA, D gene, J gene, clone size, V gene. D genes are given only for firm matches. Size values are once, few and many counts, or a class for expanded clones, and some rows have none.

CASRREGGELFF	TGTGCCAGCAGACGGGAAGGCGGGGAGCTGTTTTTT	NA	TRBJ2-2	once	TRBV6-1
CASSVLSRTEAFF	TGTGCCAGCAGCGTTCTGAGCCGCACTGAAGCTTTCTTT	NA	TRBJ1-1	NA	TRBV27
CASSLVMNTEAFF	TGTGCCAGCAGTTTAGTCATGAACACTGAAGCTTTCTTT	NA	TRBJ1-1	NA	TRBV27
CASSISDRGKGEQYF	TGTGCCAGCAGCATCTCGGACAGGGGGAAGGGAGAGCAGTACTTC	TRBD1	TRBJ2-7	NA	TRBV9
CASSLGGGGNTQYF	TGTGCCAGCAGCTTAGGCGGGGGGGGAAATACGCAGTATTTT	TRBD2	TRBJ2-3	NA	TRBV11-3
CATIYPGLTYEQYF	TGTGCCACAATCTACCCAGGGTTGACCTACGAGCAGTACTTC	NA	TRBJ2-7	few	TRBV28
CASSQTGLSSPLHF	TGTGCCAGCTCTCAGACAGGGTTAAGTTCACCCCTCCACTTT	TRBD1	TRBJ1-6	NA	TRBV6-1
CASSPRRENTEAFF	TGTGCCAGCAGCCCCCGGAGGGAGAACACTGAAGCTTTCTTT	NA	TRBJ1-1	NA	TRBV4-2
CSVTGLETQYF	TGCAGCGTTACAGGGCTGGAGACCCAGTACTTC	NA	TRBJ2-5	NA	TRBV29-1
CATSWTQNIQYF	TGTGCCACCAGCTGGACTCAAAACATTCAGTACTTC	NA	TRBJ2-4	NA	TRBV15
CASSQLTGGGSEAFF	TGCGCCAGCAGCCAACTGACAGGGGGCGGCTCTGAAGCTTTCTTT	TRBD1	TRBJ1-1	NA	TRBV4-3
CASSMVRQGAWEQYF	TGTGCCAGTAGTATGGTGAGACAGGGGGCCTGGGAGCAGTACTTC	TRBD1	TRBJ2-7	NA	TRBV19
CASSPGQGVSYEQYF	TGTGCCAGTAGTCCGGGACAGGGGGTCTCCTACGAGCAGTACTTC	TRBD1	TRBJ2-7	NA	TRBV19
CASSPGTPPNTGELFF	TGTGCCAGCTCACCAGGGACACCACCGAACACCGGGGAGCTGTTTTTT	NA	TRBJ2-2	once	TRBV18
CASRLADPYGYTF	TGTGCCAGCAGACTAGCGGATCCCTATGGCTACACCTTC	NA	TRBJ1-2	many	TRBV7-2
CASRTSTGELFF	TGTGCCAGTAGGACATCCACCGGGGAGCTGTTTTTT	NA	TRBJ2-2	NA	TRBV19
CASSPSTGYDYEQYF	TGCGCCAGCAGCCCCTCGACAGGTTACGACTACGAGCAGTACTTC	NA	TRBJ2-7	NA	TRBV5-1
CASSFGNTEAFF	TGTGCCAGCAGCTTCGGGAACACTGAAGCTTTCTTT	NA	TRBJ1-1	NA	TRBV11-2
CASVRDRDEKLFF	TGTGCCAGCGTCCGGGACAGGGATGAAAAACTGTTTTTT	TRBD1	TRBJ1-4	NA	TRBV2
CASSLGSTYEQYF	TGTGCCAGCAGCTTGGGCAGCACCTACGAGCAGTACTTC	NA	TRBJ2-7	NA	TRBV11-3
CATSRETGRNQPQHF	TGTGCCACCAGCAGAGAGACAGGGAGAAATCAGCCCCAGCATTTT	TRBD1	TRBJ1-5	NA	TRBV15
CASSGLQGMNTEAFF	TGTGCCAGCAGCGGCCTCCAGGGAATGAACACTGAAGCTTTCTTT	NA	TRBJ1-1	NA	TRBV5-4
CSVEQDMNTEAFF	TGCAGCGTGGAACAGGACATGAACACTGAAGCTTTCTTT	NA	TRBJ1-1	NA	TRBV29-1
CASSPKLMTEDLNYGYTF	TGTGCCAGCTCACCCAAACTAATGACAGAAGACCTTAACTATGGCTACACCTTC	NA	TRBJ1-2	NA	TRBV18
CASSRQDRVYEQYF	TGTGCCAGCAGTAGGCAGGACAGAGTCTACGAGCAGTACTTC	NA	TRBJ2-7	NA	TRBV6-1
CATSSRDSEKLFF	TGTGCCACCAGCTCGCGGGACAGTGAAAAACTGTTTTTT	TRBD1	TRBJ1-4	NA	TRBV15
CAWSPQGRYGYTF	TGTGCCTGGAGTCCGCAGGGGCGCTATGGCTACACCTTC	NA	TRBJ1-2	NA	TRBV30
CASSLERDRDRGESEKLFF	TGTGCCAGCAGCTTAGAAAGGGACCGGGACAGGGGTGAGAGTGAAAAACTGTTTTTT	TRBD1	TRBJ1-4	NA	TRBV7-9
CASELAGGPKSNGYTF	TGTGCCAGCGAGCTGGCAGGGGGGCCTAAGTCGAATGGCTACACCTTC	TRBD1	TRBJ1-2	NA	TRBV2
CASSSHGVYEQYF	TGTGCCAGCAGTTCCCACGGGGTCTACGAGCAGTACTTC	NA	TRBJ2-7	NA	TRBV25-1
CASSLVLWGPLNIQYF	TGTGCCAGCAGCTTGGTGTTATGGGGGCCATTAAACATTCAGTACTTC	NA	TRBJ2-4	NA	TRBV5-5
CASSQDGTGTYEQYF	TGCGCCAGCAGCCAAGATGGGACAGGGACCTACGAGCAGTACTTC	TRBD1	TRBJ2-7	NA	TRBV4-3
CASTQAGGYTEAFF	TGTGCCAGTACACAGGCCGGAGGGTACACTGAAGCTTTCTTT	NA	TRBJ1-1	once	TRBV19
CASCPGTGEANYGYTF	TGCGCCAGCTGCCCGGGTACAGGCGAAGCTAACTATGGCTACACCTTC	NA	TRBJ1-2	NA	TRBV4-3
CATGGRPSGNTIYF	TGTGCCACGGGGGGACGGCCCTCTGGAAACACCATATATTTT	NA	TRBJ1-3	once	TRBV6-1
CASSSTAYGYTF	TGTGCCAGCAGCTCGACAGCCTATGGCTACACCTTC	NA	TRBJ1-2	once	TRBV7-2
CASSPGSYEQYF	TGTGCCAGCAGCCCGGGCTCCTACGAGCAGTACTTC	NA	TRBJ2-7	NA	TRBV5-8
CASSLARMVTGFSQYF	TGTGCCAGCAGCTTAGCCCGAATGGTCACAGGGTTCTCTCAGTACTTC	NA	TRBJ2-7	few	TRBV11-2
CASSPDRGGRNLPQHF	TGTGCCAGCAGCCCCGACAGGGGCGGTAGGAATCTTCCCCAGCATTTT	TRBD1	TRBJ1-5	NA	TRBV5-5
CASSIAPGFYGYTF	TGTGCCAGTAGTATCGCCCCGGGGTTCTATGGCTACACCTTC	NA	TRBJ1-2	NA	TRBV19
CAWTRDRGNSNQPQHF	TGTGCCTGGACCCGGGACAGAGGAAATAGCAATCAGCCCCAGCATTTT	TRBD1	TRBJ1-5	NA	TRBV30
CASSQDQGYNSPLHF	TGCGCCAGCAGCCAAGATCAGGGGTATAATTCACCCCTCCACTTT	NA	TRBJ1-6	NA	TRBV4-3
CSVGQGKYSPLHF	TGCAGCGTTGGACAGGGGAAATATTCACCCCTCCACTTT	TRBD1	TRBJ1-6	NA	TRBV29-1
CASRRDRSSNQPQHF	TGTGCCAGCAGACGGGACAGAAGTAGCAATCAGCCCCAGCATTTT	TRBD1	TRBJ1-5	NA	TRBV6-5
CASSLARGNTGELFF	TGTGCCAGCAGCTTGGCTCGGGGGAACACCGGGGAGCTGTTTTTT	NA	TRBJ2-2	NA	TRBV5-4
CASSLGGPCTF	TGTGCCAGCAGCTTAGGGGGCCCGTGCACCTTC	NA	TRBJ1-2	NA	TRBV11-2
CASSIPPQGLHMNTEAFF	TGTGCCAGCAGCATACCCCCACAGGGCCTTCACATGAACACTGAAGCTTTCTTT	NA	TRBJ1-1	NA	TRBV7-9
CASRKTGVMGEQYF	TGTGCCAGCAGGAAGACAGGGGTAATGGGCGAGCAGTACTTC	TRBD1	TRBJ2-7	NA	TRBV6-6